This T cell receptor (beta chain) is from a study of immune characterization of retroperitoneal liposarcoma. From germline, CDR1 is MNHNS and CDR2 SASEGT. Trimming cost V 8 bases and J 6 bases; bases outside gene matches: 9. The CDR3 sequence is 13 residues long. TCRdb reanalysed the PCR reads using MiXCR and keeps one entry per CDR3 protein. The sample yields roughly 11,000 distinct CDR3 sequences, around 28% seen once. The sequence came from a male donor with retroperitoneal liposarcoma. Sequenced: tumor tissue. This chain joins TRBV6-1 and TRBJ1-2; TRBD1 agrees at 7 bases. In DNA, the CDR3 is TGTGCCAGCTTAGATGAGACAGGGCATGGCTACACCTTC. Protein: CASLDETGHGYTF.